This T cell receptor (beta chain) emerged from a study of blood T cells in healthy people across ages. A J-beta primer mix and a sample-barcoded 5' primer were used in a second PCR of about 7 to 12 cycles. TCRdb redid the calling of the 5' RACE reads with MiXCR, one entry per CDR3 protein. Found here are just over 800,000 distinct CDR3 sequences, less than 80% of them singletons; the top ten hold about a quarter. Germline V lookup: CDR1 SGHAT, CDR2 FQDESV (reference sequence). The CDR3 is 13 residues long. The germline V and J ends were trimmed by 1 base and 1 base, with 4 bases remaining between them.

This sequence was found in a man under 40 in good health. This sequence joins TRBV11-1 and TRBJ1-2; no reliable D call. The material sequenced was blood. CDR3 loop: CASSLERNYGYTF. The CDR3 nucleotides are TGTGCCAGCAGCTTAGAGCGTAACTATGGCTACACCTTC.